This TCR beta chain comes out of a study of identical twins. This CDR3 spans 13 amino acids. Germline V gives CDR1 LNHNV, CDR2 YYDKDF (reference sequence). V lost 2 bases and J lost 8, with 10 bases in between. TCRdb itself ran the 5' RACE reads through MiXCR, one entry per CDR3 protein. Among about 890,000 distinct CDR3 sequences listed, approximately 13% were seen once. This clonotype came up a few times. The same data also went into a second study, on yellow fever vaccine responses in identical twins.

The sequenced sample was PBMCs. The clonotype originates from a woman between 18 and 29 years old in good health. This rearrangement joins TRBV15 to TRBJ2-1; TRBD1 is a possible D gene (5 bases). The CDR3 here is CATSRRWGDEQFF. CDR3 DNA: TGTGCCACCAGCAGAAGATGGGGCGATGAGCAGTTCTTC.